A single sample gave rise to the 31 T cell receptor beta chains below, sequenced in a study of blood T cell repertoires in COVID-19. Method: immunoSEQ multiplex PCR; TCRdb's copy keeps in-frame clones and lacks some. The data contain approximately 260,000 clones, roughly 89% of them seen just once; the ten biggest clones take up about 4.6%. Sequencing was done on a sample of peripheral blood. The receptors shown here come from a woman in her thirties or forties who had recovered from COVID-19.

The V gene is TRBV2, the J gene TRBJ2-2; D unresolved. Germline V gene data show CDR1 as SNHLY and CDR2 as FYNNEI. The CDR3 has 12 amino acids. Trimming removed 8 bases at V and 1 base at J, with 5 bases between. CDR3 sequence: CASLRNTGELFF. CDR3 DNA sequence: TGTGCCAGCCTGCGGAACACCGGGGAGCTGTTTTTT.

This chain uses TRBV24-1 with TRBJ2-3; 10 positions match TRBD2. The V gene end was trimmed by 7 bases and the J gene end by 2 bases; junction bases not matched to a gene: 5. The CDR3 sequence is 15 residues long. Germline assignment: CDR1 KGHDR and CDR2 SFDVKD. Here the CDR3 DNA reads TGTGCCACCAGCGAAACTAGCGGGGACACAGATACGCAGTATTTT. It specifies CATSETSGDTDTQYF.

CDR3 amino acids: CASSPWEVDNSPLHF. The CDR3 DNA is TGTGCCAGCTCACCGTGGGAGGTCGATAATTCACCCCTCCACTTT. The chain has TRBV18 and TRBJ1-6, with D unclear. V was clipped by 3 bases and J by 5 bases, with 11 bases between them. The CDR3 is 15 amino acids. Germline V gives CDR1 KGHSH, CDR2 LQKENI.

In this sample, this clone turned up once. The chain is built from TRBV2 and TRBJ2-1, with D perhaps matching TRBD2 (6 bases). The V and J ends lost 4 bases and 4 bases respectively, with 8 bases between them. Germline lookup yields CDR1 SNHLY and CDR2 FYNNEI. The CDR3 spans 13 residues. The CDR3 DNA is TGTGCCAGCAGTGGGACTACATACAATGAGCAGTTCTTC. This sequence encodes CASSGTTYNEQFF.

The rearrangement links TRBV28 to TRBJ2-7; D uncertain. V dropped 4 bases and J dropped 7 bases, with 11 bases sitting between them. Germline CDR1 and CDR2: MDHEN and SYDVKM. This CDR3 has 12 residues. The CDR3 DNA reads as TGTGCCAGCAGTTCCGCCCACATTGAGCAGTACTTC. Translation gives CASSSAHIEQYF.

The J gene is TRBJ2-3, the V gene TRBV5-4; 11 bases map to TRBD2. CDR3 length: 15 residues. The germline CDR1 and CDR2 sequences are SGHNT and YYREEE (reference sequence). V was pared by 4 bases and J by 3 bases, with 4 bases of the junction left unmatched. The CDR3 nucleotides read TGTGCCAGCAGCACGGGACTAGCGGAAACAGATACGCAGTATTTT. Amino acids: CASSTGLAETDTQYF.

On this clone: In the same sample, other DNA sequences code for this CDR3. The chain is built from TRBV6-5 and TRBJ1-1; the D is unclear. V was shortened by 6 bases and J by 1 base, with 6 bases between the two germline ends. Germline lookup yields CDR1 MNHEY and CDR2 SVGAGI. The CDR3 extends over 12 amino acids. DNA for the CDR3: TGTGCCAGCAGCCGGGGGAACACTGAAGCTTTCTTT. It encodes CASSRGNTEAFF.

As regards this clone: The junction shows a germline mismatch at one end, possibly a read error. The chain recombines TRBV4-3 with TRBJ2-1; D is ambiguous. CDR1 and CDR2 (germline): LGHNA, YSLEER. The CDR3 extends over 9 amino acids. The CDR3 DNA follows: TGCGCCAGCAGCCAAGAGAGGATCTTC. It yields the protein CASSQERIF.

This rearrangement joins TRBV11-2 to TRBJ2-3; no definite D call. The CDR3 has 15 amino acids. Germline CDR1 and CDR2: SGHAT and FQNNGV. V gave up 0 bases and J gave up 0 bases, with 7 bases separating them. The CDR3 loop reads CASSLDGFSTDTQYF. CDR3 DNA: TGTGCCAGCAGCTTAGATGGCTTCAGCACAGATACGCAGTATTTT.

This chain joins TRBV10-3 and TRBJ1-4; D not certain. This CDR3 has 14 residues. V lost 4 bases and J lost 0, with 6 bases in between. Germline V lookup: CDR1 ENHRY, CDR2 SYGVKD. Written as DNA, the CDR3 is TGTGCCATCAGTGGCGGTGCAACTAATGAAAAACTGTTTTTT. It encodes CAISGGATNEKLFF.

J is TRBJ1-6 and V is TRBV7-6, with TRBD1 matching over 7 bases. Germline V lookup: CDR1 SGHVS, CDR2 FNYEAQ. The V gene end was trimmed by 5 bases and the J gene end by 2 bases; junction bases not matched to a gene: 6. The CDR3 contains 16 residues. CDR3 in DNA: TGTGCCAGCAGCCGGGCAACAGGGGCCTATAATTCACCCCTCCACTTT. Its translation: CASSRATGAYNSPLHF. Filled out from reference TRBV7-6 and TRBJ1-6, the complete variable domain reads GAGVSQSPRYKVTKRGQDVALRCDPISGHVSLYWYRQALGQGPEFLTYFNYEAQQDKSGLPNDRFSAERPEGSISTLTIQRTEQRDSAMYRCASSRATGAYNSPLHFGNGTRLTVT.

The rearrangement uses TRBV7-2 and TRBJ2-1, with 7 bases aligning to TRBD2. J gave up 2 bases and V 3 bases, and 4 bases lay outside the gene matches. Germline V gives CDR1 SGHTA, CDR2 FQGNSA. This CDR3 has 15 residues. CDR3 coding DNA: TGTGCCAGCAGCTTCTCTAGCGGCGCCTACAATGAGCAGTTCTTC. It is translated as CASSFSSGAYNEQFF. Complete variable domain (other parts from reference TRBV7-2 and TRBJ2-1): GAGVSQSPSNKVTEKGKDVELRCDPISGHTALYWYRQSLGQGLEFLIYFQGNSAPDKSGLPSDRFSAERTGGSVSTLTIQRTQQEDSAVYLCASSFSSGAYNEQFFGPGTRLTVL.

V usage is TRBV27 and J usage is TRBJ1-6; 8 positions match TRBD1. Germline CDR1 MNHEY, CDR2 SMNVEV (reference sequence). The V gene end was trimmed by 5 bases and the J gene end by 7 bases; junction bases not matched to a gene: 4. The CDR3 covers 14 residues. CDR3 amino acids: CASSPWTGNSPLHF. CDR3 coding DNA: TGTGCCAGCAGTCCATGGACAGGGAATTCACCCCTCCACTTT.

The gene calls are TRBV3-1 (or the pseudogene TRBV3-2) and TRBJ2-3; 10 bases are a match to TRBD2. Germline V gene data show CDR1 as LGHDT and CDR2 as YNNKEL (reference sequence). Unmatched junction bases numbered 12, after V lost 0 bases and J lost 6 bases. The CDR3 extends over 18 amino acids. The CDR3 DNA sequence: TGTGCCAGCAGCCAAGACCCTGGACTAGCGGTTCATTGGGATACGCAGTATTTT. Protein: CASSQDPGLAVHWDTQYF.

The V call is TRBV2, the J call TRBJ2-3; D possibly corresponds to TRBD2 (5 bases). Germline CDR1 and CDR2: SNHLY and FYNNEI. This CDR3 is 17 amino acids long. The V and J ends lost 5 bases and 0 bases respectively, with 18 bases between them. In DNA form, the CDR3 reads TGTGCCAGCAGTAACCTCCCAGGAAGCGGCAGCACAGATACGCAGTATTTT. This encodes CASSNLPGSGSTDTQYF.

This rearrangement joins TRBV6-2 or TRBV6-3 to TRBJ1-6; D is ambiguous. Germline loops: CDR1 MNHEY, CDR2 SVGEGT. Deletions cut 4 bases from V and 4 bases from J, with 11 bases between. The CDR3 loop spans 15 amino acids. The CDR3 nucleotides are TGTGCCAGCAGTTCTACCGCATGGTATAATTCACCCCTCCACTTT. Translated, it gives CASSSTAWYNSPLHF.

The rearrangement uses TRBV5-1 and TRBJ1-1; TRBD1 matches at 8 bases. The CDR3 is 14 amino acids. V lost 0 bases to trimming and J lost 5 bases; unmatched junction nucleotides: 3. CDR1 is SGHRS and CDR2 is YFSETQ in the germline V gene. CDR3 sequence: CASSLVTGGTEAFF. CDR3 DNA: TGCGCCAGCAGCTTGGTTACAGGGGGAACTGAAGCTTTCTTT.

This chain links TRBV2 with TRBJ1-1; 11 nucleotides line up with TRBD1. V lost 2 bases and J lost 5; bases outside the gene matches: 4. CDR1 SNHLY and CDR2 FYNNEI come from the germline V gene. This CDR3 region has 15 residues. CDR3 sequence: CASSERTGGLTEAFF. The DNA of the CDR3 is TGTGCCAGCAGTGAAAGGACAGGGGGCCTTACTGAAGCTTTCTTT.

The chain uses TRBV27 and TRBJ1-2; the match to TRBD1 covers 7 bases. The germline gives CDR1 MNHEY, CDR2 SMNVEV (reference sequence). With 5 bases clipped from V and 4 bases from J, the junction kept 4 bases outside the gene matches. The CDR3 has 13 amino acids. This CDR3 reads CASSEQGPYGYTF. In nucleotides, the CDR3 is TGTGCCAGCAGTGAACAGGGGCCCTATGGCTACACCTTC.

The V and J genes are TRBV10-3 and TRBJ2-3; D ambiguous. Germline V CDR1 and CDR2: ENHRY, SYGVKD. CDR3 length equals 16 residues. V lost 4 bases and J lost 1, with 15 bases in between. CDR3 DNA: TGTGCCATCAGTGTACCAATAGCCCCTGGCACAGATACGCAGTATTTT. It codes for CAISVPIAPGTDTQYF.

V gene TRBV5-4 combines with J gene TRBJ2-7; 9 bases fit TRBD1. V dropped 3 bases and J dropped 8; count of bases not matched to a gene: 6. The length of the CDR3 is 13 residues. Germline CDR1 is SGHNT and CDR2 is YYREEE (reference sequence). The CDR3 region has the DNA TGTGCCAGCAGCTCTTACGGACAGGGGAAGCAGTACTTC. Its protein is CASSSYGQGKQYF. Using reference TRBV5-4 and TRBJ2-7 for the parts outside the CDR3, the full variable domain is ETGVTQSPTHLIKTRGQQVTLRCSSQSGHNTVSWYQQALGQGPQFIFQYYREEENGRGNFPPRFSGLQFPNYSSELNVNALELDDSALYLCASSSYGQGKQYFGPGTRLTVT.

This chain joins TRBV5-4 and TRBJ2-3; 11 bases are shared with TRBD2. Germline loops: CDR1 SGHNT, CDR2 YYREEE (reference sequence). This CDR3 is built from 18 residues. The J segment lost 4 bases and the V segment lost 2 bases, leaving 12 bases of the junction unmatched. The DNA of the CDR3 is TGTGCCAGCAGCTTCCGGACTAGCGGGTTACGACCGCCAGATACGCAGTATTTT. Its protein is CASSFRTSGLRPPDTQYF.

This chain links TRBV5-1 with TRBJ2-1; 9 nucleotides match TRBD2. This CDR3 comprises 13 residues. The V gene's germline CDR1 is SGHRS and CDR2 YFSETQ. V was pared by 7 bases and J by 9 bases, with 8 bases of the junction left unmatched. The CDR3 region has the DNA TGCGCCAGCGGTGGCGGGGGGGCTATTGAGCAGTTCTTC. Translating gives CASGGGGAIEQFF.

V gene TRBV10-1 combines with J gene TRBJ2-7; possible D gene TRBD1, 6 bases. V lost 5 bases and J lost 7, with 15 bases in between. This CDR3 is 13 amino acids long. Per the germline V gene, CDR1 is WNHNN and CDR2 is SYGVQD (reference sequence). The CDR3 loop is CASSKNRVGEQYF. The CDR3 DNA reads TGCGCCAGCAGTAAGAACAGGGTCGGAGAGCAGTACTTC.

The chain has TRBV7-9 and TRBJ2-3, with D possibly matching TRBD1 (6 bases). The germline CDR1 and CDR2 sequences are SEHNR and FQNEAQ (reference sequence). The CDR3 has 16 residues. Trimming took 5 bases from V and 6 from J, leaving 21 bases between them. The CDR3 coding sequence is TGTGCCAGCAGCACGCCCCAGGGGCGACATGGGGATACGCAGTATTTT. Translation: CASSTPQGRHGDTQYF.

The chain joins TRBV5-1 to TRBJ1-2; perhaps TRBD1 as D (5 bases). Deletions cut 4 bases from V and 8 bases from J, with 21 bases between. The CDR3 loop spans 15 amino acids. Germline CDR1 is SGHRS and CDR2 is YFSETQ. The CDR3 DNA is TGCGCCAGCAGCCCGGGGGGGTCAGGGACCCGAGGCTACACCTTC. Residues: CASSPGGSGTRGYTF.

The V call is TRBV2, the J call TRBJ1-5, with D possibly matching TRBD1 (5 bases). Germline V lookup: CDR1 SNHLY, CDR2 FYNNEI. V gave up 4 bases and J gave up 7 bases, with 11 bases separating them. This CDR3 is 13 amino acids long. The CDR3 coding sequence is TGTGCCAGCAGTGCAGGGTTATGGCAGCCCCAGCATTTT. Translation gives CASSAGLWQPQHF.

This clone was seen more than once but under ten times. The chain joins TRBV15 to TRBJ1-5; the D is unclear. The CDR3 is 11 residues long. CDR1 LNHNV and CDR2 YYDKDF come from the germline V gene (reference sequence). Trimming took off 7 bases at V and 4 bases at J, with 5 bases between the two ends. CDR3: CATNQNQPQHF. DNA of the CDR3: TGTGCCACCAACCAGAATCAGCCCCAGCATTTT.

The chain uses TRBV27 and TRBJ2-1; no reliable D call. CDR3 length: 17 amino acids. The germline V gene encodes CDR1 MNHEY and CDR2 SMNVEV (reference sequence). Trimming left V 3 bases short and J 0 bases short, with 15 bases between. The CDR3 is CASSFGSSRFSYNEQFF. CDR3 DNA sequence: TGTGCCAGCAGTTTTGGTAGTAGCCGCTTCTCCTACAATGAGCAGTTCTTC.

This sequence joins TRBV12-5 and TRBJ1-1, with TRBD1 as a possible D gene (5 bases). Trimming pared 5 bases from V and 1 base from J, leaving 8 bases between. The CDR3 extends over 13 amino acids. CDR1 and CDR2 from the germline V gene are LGHNT and FRNRAP. CDR3 region: CASGPQGNTEAFF. In DNA, the CDR3 is TGTGCTAGTGGTCCTCAGGGGAACACTGAAGCTTTCTTT. The entire variable domain, with the rest obtained from reference TRBV12-5 and TRBJ1-1, is as follows: DARVTQTPRHKVTEMGQEVTMRCQPILGHNTVFWYRQTMMQGLELLAYFRNRAPLDDSGMPKDRFSAEMPDATLATLKIQPSEPRDSAVYFCASGPQGNTEAFFGQGTRLTVV.

This chain joins TRBV19 and TRBJ2-7; 10 bases align to TRBD1. Germline CDR1 LNHDA, CDR2 SQIVND (reference sequence). The CDR3 covers 14 residues. With 7 bases clipped from V and 4 bases from J, the junction kept 7 bases outside the gene matches. CDR3 nucleotides: TGTGCCAGTATCGAGGGGGACAGGGGTTACGAGCAGTACTTC. The encoded protein is CASIEGDRGYEQYF.